The clone carrying this TCR beta chain has only a few counts. The sample originates from a study of shared clonotypes between healthy human individuals. Healthy HIV-negative adults without recent acute infections or vaccinations served as donors. This CDR3 is built from 13 residues. V gave up 0 bases and J gave up 7 bases, with 10 bases separating them. From germline, CDR1 is SGHDN and CDR2 FVKESK. The protocol was immunoSEQ multiplex PCR, while the TCRdb copy is restricted to in-frame clones and leaves out a portion. The data contain approximately 340,000 clones, less than 85% of them singletons. Sequenced: memory CD4+ T cells sorted from blood. Subset in this sample: CD45RA-negative fraction. The receptor comes from a man aged 25 to 45 in good health. The chain joins TRBV14 to TRBJ2-7, with D possibly called TRBD1 or TRBD2 (6 bases each). Written as DNA, the CDR3 is TGTGCCAGCAGCCAAGATAGGGGGGAGGAGCAGTACTTC. The encoded protein is CASSQDRGEEQYF.